One and the same sample provided the 23 T cell receptor beta chains below, sequenced in a study of identical twins. TCRdb used MiXCR to reprocess the 5' RACE reads, holding one entry per CDR3 protein. This table holds fewer than 550,000 distinct CDR3 sequences, approximately 15% found once. These data were also filed under a second study, of yellow fever vaccine responses in identical twins.

Source material: CD4+ T cells sorted from blood. The receptors were sampled from a young woman in good health.

V is TRBV6-5 and J is TRBJ2-2; D is perhaps TRBD1 (5 bases). CDR1 is MNHEY, CDR2 SVGAGI, per germline. This CDR3 has 17 amino acids. V lost 4 bases and J lost 4, with 19 bases in between. In DNA, the CDR3 is TGTGCCAGCAGTTTCCTCCCCCCCTCGCAGGGCACCGGGGAGCTGTTTTTT. This translates into CASSFLPPSQGTGELFF.

This clonotype was observed a handful of times. The rearrangement links TRBV7-9 to TRBJ2-1, with 11 bases lining up with TRBD2. V gave up 4 bases and J gave up 4 bases; unmatched junction bases: 6. Germline-derived CDR1 and CDR2 are SEHNR and FQNEAQ (reference sequence). The CDR3 length is 16 residues. The DNA of the CDR3 is TGTGCCAGCAGCTCAACTCTAGCGGGAGGTTACAATGAGCAGTTCTTC. Translating it yields CASSSTLAGGYNEQFF.

This clonotype was seen at least ten times. The chain employs TRBV20-1 and TRBJ2-1; a weak D match, TRBD1 (5 bases). The CDR3 extends over 14 amino acids. The V end was cut by 5 bases, the J end by 0 bases, with 11 bases between. The germline V gene encodes CDR1 DFQATT and CDR2 SNEGSKA (reference sequence). The DNA of the CDR3 is TGCAGTGCTGAGACAGTGAGCTCCTACAATGAGCAGTTCTTC. This encodes CSAETVSSYNEQFF.

The table lists this clonotype with many counts. The V call is TRBV4-2, the J call TRBJ2-1, with 7 bases aligning to TRBD1. V was clipped by 8 bases and J by 6 bases; unmatched bases: 7. Looked up from germline, CDR1 is LGHNA and CDR2 is YNFKEQ. The CDR3 runs 13 residues. CDR3 protein: CASRQGSGNEQFF. In nucleotides, the CDR3 is TGTGCCAGCCGACAGGGTTCTGGCAATGAGCAGTTCTTC.

In its sample, this clonotype was seen a few times. The chain carries TRBV24-1 and TRBJ2-3; a possible D gene is TRBD2 (5 bases). This CDR3 has 13 residues. Germline V CDR1 and CDR2: KGHDR, SFDVKD. V lost 8 bases and J lost 2, with 10 bases in between. The CDR3 region has the DNA TGTGCCACCACCAGCGGATTCACAGATACGCAGTATTTT. The encoded protein is CATTSGFTDTQYF.

This clonotype was detected a few times. This chain links TRBV18 with TRBJ2-1; no clear D gene. Germline V gene data show CDR1 as KGHSH and CDR2 as LQKENI. Trimming left V 3 bases short and J 15 bases short, with 24 bases between. The CDR3 extends over 15 amino acids. CDR3 sequence reads: CASSPVPTLSDDGFF. The DNA for the CDR3 is TGTGCCAGCTCACCGGTCCCCACACTAAGTGACGATGGGTTCTTC.

The chain has TRBV6-1 and TRBJ2-1; 12 positions match TRBD2. The CDR3 covers 16 residues. Per the germline V gene, CDR1 is MNHNS and CDR2 is SASEGT. The junction had 7 bases not matched to a gene; V was cut back by 6 bases and J by 4 bases. The DNA of the CDR3 is TGTGCCAGCAGACAAGGTACTAGCGGGAGGTACAATGAGCAGTTCTTC. This codes for CASRQGTSGRYNEQFF.

In this sample, this clonotype turned up a few times. The rearrangement links TRBV7-3 to TRBJ2-1; 8 bases are a match to TRBD2. J was trimmed by 9 bases and V by 6 bases; bases with no gene match: 16. Germline-derived CDR1 and CDR2 are SGHTA and FQGTGA. The CDR3 consists of 16 residues. The CDR3 sequence is CASSKSGGGPVGEQFF. Written as DNA, the CDR3 is TGTGCCAGCAGTAAATCCGGGGGGGGGCCTGTGGGTGAGCAGTTCTTC.

This clonotype was recorded a few times. The chain recombines TRBV7-9 with TRBJ1-5; D is possibly TRBD1 (6 bases). V was clipped by 7 bases and J by 7 bases, with 17 bases between them. Germline lookup yields CDR1 SEHNR and CDR2 FQNEAQ (reference sequence). The CDR3 is 14 residues long. The CDR3 sequence: CASILQGLGQPQHF. For the CDR3, the DNA is TGTGCCAGCATCTTGCAGGGGCTAGGGCAGCCCCAGCATTTT.

CDR3 region: CASSSRGQNSYEQYF. The CDR3 nucleotides are TGTGCCAGCAGCTCCCGTGGACAGAACTCCTACGAGCAGTACTTC. The V call is TRBV7-2, the J call TRBJ2-7; D is possibly TRBD1 (6 bases). The length of the CDR3 is 15 residues. CDR1 is SGHTA and CDR2 is FQGNSA in the germline V gene. Trimming left V 4 bases short and J 0 bases short, with 13 bases between.

This chain connects TRBV11-3 to TRBJ2-1; TRBD2 aligns across 11 bases. The CDR3 spans 14 residues. The germline V gene encodes CDR1 SGHNT and CDR2 YENEEA. Unmatched junction bases numbered 5, after V lost 5 bases and J lost 8 bases. The CDR3 loop is CASSPGTSGYEQFF. CDR3 DNA: TGTGCCAGCAGCCCCGGGACTAGCGGCTATGAGCAGTTCTTC.

This clonotype was detected a few times. The chain has TRBV6-2 or TRBV6-3 and TRBJ1-4; D is possibly TRBD1 (6 bases). Germline V CDR1 and CDR2: MNHEY, SVGEGT. This CDR3 region has 13 residues. Trimming left V 6 bases short and J 5 bases short, with 10 bases between. The chain's CDR3 is CASRQQGNEKLFF. CDR3 nucleotide sequence: TGTGCCAGCAGACAACAGGGAAATGAAAAACTGTTTTTT.

The V gene is TRBV2, the J gene TRBJ2-7, with D hard to call. Trimming removed 6 bases at V and 4 bases at J, with 13 bases between. CDR3 length equals 13 residues. Germline lookup yields CDR1 SNHLY and CDR2 FYNNEI. As DNA, the CDR3 is TGTGCCAGCAGGCTTCCTCCGATGTACGAGCAGTACTTC. Its translation is CASRLPPMYEQYF. Complete variable domain (other parts from reference TRBV2 and TRBJ2-7): EPEVTQTPSHQVTQMGQEVILRCVPISNHLYFYWYRQILGQKVEFLVSFYNNEISEKSEIFDDQFSVERPDGSNFTLKIRSTKLEDSAMYFCASRLPPMYEQYFGPGTRLTVT.

Comments on this clonotype: An end of the junction differs from the germline gene, which may be a read error. V is TRBV18 and J is TRBJ2-7; possible D gene TRBD2, 6 bases. Per germline, CDR1 KGHSH and CDR2 LQKENI. This CDR3 contains 14 residues. The CDR3: CASTPPPGGHEQYF. The CDR3 DNA is TGTGCCAGCACACCACCCCCAGGAGGGCACGAGCAGTACTTC.

A few counts support this clonotype. The CDR3 is CASSVGGGVAYEQYF. In DNA form, the CDR3 reads TGTGCCAGCAGCGTAGGCGGCGGGGTGGCCTACGAGCAGTACTTC. J is TRBJ2-7 and V is TRBV9, with D perhaps matching TRBD2 (6 bases). Trimming stripped 0 bases from V and 2 bases from J, with 12 bases between. Looked up from germline, CDR1 is SGDLS and CDR2 is YYNGEE. The CDR3 runs 15 residues.

This clonotype occurred many times. The chain links TRBV7-2 to TRBJ2-5; the match to TRBD1 covers 9 bases. This CDR3 has 14 amino acids. CDR1 is SGHTA and CDR2 is FQGNSA in the germline V gene. The J segment lost 0 bases and the V segment lost 6 bases, leaving 2 bases of the junction unmatched. CDR3 DNA: TGTGCCAGCAGGGGGACAGGGAACCAAGAGACCCAGTACTTC. This sequence encodes CASRGTGNQETQYF.

This clonotype has at least ten counts. J is TRBJ1-1 and V is TRBV7-8; 9 bases agree with TRBD1. CDR1 and CDR2 from the germline V gene are SGHVS and FQNEAQ. The junction had 29 bases not matched to a gene; V was cut back by 6 bases and J by 0 bases. The length of the CDR3 is 23 residues. The CDR3 is CASRSPQPNYRDRVSGMNTEAFF. In DNA form, the CDR3 reads TGTGCCAGCAGATCCCCGCAACCCAATTACCGGGACAGGGTGAGCGGCATGAACACTGAAGCTTTCTTT.

This chain links TRBV3-1 with TRBJ2-7; 10 nucleotides align to TRBD2. Germline trimming cut 5 bases from V and 0 bases from J; bases unmatched to any gene: 7. Looked up from germline, CDR1 is LGHDT and CDR2 is YNNKEL (reference sequence). This CDR3 is 16 amino acids long. CDR3 sequence reads: CASSVRLAGLSYEQYF. The CDR3, as DNA: TGTGCCAGCAGCGTCCGACTAGCGGGCCTCTCCTACGAGCAGTACTTC.

The chain employs TRBV9 and TRBJ1-6; maybe TRBD1 (5 bases). The ends were cut back, 0 bases at V and 8 bases at J, with 15 bases in the middle. The CDR3 consists of 16 residues. The germline V gene has CDR1 SGDLS and CDR2 YYNGEE. CDR3 nucleotides: TGTGCCAGCAGCGTAGATACCGACAGCAGATATTCACCCCTCCACTTT. As protein: CASSVDTDSRYSPLHF.

The J gene is TRBJ2-5, the V gene TRBV11-2; 7 bases agree with TRBD1. The CDR3 length is 14 residues. The germline V gene encodes CDR1 SGHAT and CDR2 FQNNGV. With V trimmed by 5 bases and J by 4 bases, 7 bases remained unmatched. The CDR3 is CASSDRDRRETQYF. CDR3 coding DNA: TGTGCCAGCAGCGACCGGGACAGAAGAGAGACCCAGTACTTC.

V is TRBV6-5 and J is TRBJ1-1; D not resolved. The CDR3 runs 14 residues. Per the germline V gene, CDR1 is MNHEY and CDR2 is SVGAGI. The V end was cut by 1 base, the J end by 2 bases, with 8 bases between. This CDR3 is CASSYLRVNTEAFF. Written as DNA, the CDR3 is TGTGCCAGCAGTTACTTGCGGGTTAACACTGAAGCTTTCTTT.

The chain carries TRBV4-3 and TRBJ2-1, with D unclear. CDR1 and CDR2 from the germline V gene are LGHNA and YSLEER. The V gene lost 8 bases and the J gene lost 4 bases, with 9 bases spanning the gap. This CDR3 comprises 12 residues. The CDR3 DNA is TGCGCCAGCTGGGCGATATACAATGAGCAGTTCTTC. Translation gives CASWAIYNEQFF.

The chain employs TRBV6-1 and TRBJ2-2; TRBD2 agrees at 10 bases. With 6 bases clipped from V and 4 bases from J, the junction kept 5 bases outside the gene matches. Germline V gene data show CDR1 as MNHNS and CDR2 as SASEGT. This CDR3 is 15 amino acids long. The CDR3 sequence is CASRASGRVTGELFF. CDR3 sequence (DNA): TGTGCCAGCAGAGCGAGCGGGAGGGTCACCGGGGAGCTGTTTTTT.